The sequence of this T cell receptor beta chain was determined in a study of OX40 agonist ivuxolimab in advanced cancers. Some background on the complete study: The costimulatory receptor OX40 (CD134) was targeted by ivuxolimab, a fully human IgG2 agonistic monoclonal antibody. Prior anti-PD-1, anti-PD-L1 or anti-CTLA-4 therapy was permitted, and checkpoint inhibitors had been received by 40% to 50% of dose-escalation patients. Intravenous ivuxolimab was administered to patients every 2 weeks at six dose levels: 0.01, 0.1, 0.3, 1.5, 3 and 10 mg/kg. Among the 52 dose-escalation patients, around 19 had hepatocellular carcinoma, 15 or so melanoma, 9 renal cell carcinoma and 9 head and neck cancer. Partial responses occurred in three dose-escalation patients: two with cutaneous melanoma and one with hepatocellular carcinoma. The paper covers the monotherapy dose-escalation part of the phase I ivuxolimab trial, which included N = 52 patients. In the dose-escalation cohort, approximately 83% of patients were male, and the mean age was 60 years with a range of roughly 20 to 85. The point of sequencing TCRbeta in the periphery was to test whether ivuxolimab changed TCR sequence diversity and drove clonal T-cell expansion.

For sequencing of the TCRbeta CDR3 region, genomic DNA was extracted from the sorted cells. The immunoSEQ Assay was used for sequencing of TCRbeta CDR3 regions. What TCRdb holds here is the immuneACCESS table cut down to in-frame rearrangements. Part of the clones is not present; checked against another copy, under half of the missing clones reflect an unresolved V gene, and the others are unexplained. The sample contains roughly 80,000 clones, around 90% of them found a single time. The ten most abundant clones make up 6.2% of the sample. The CDR3, from cysteine to phenylalanine, totals 18 residues. Of all the DNA, just the CDR3 is kept, 54 bases in frame from base 1. Reading the germline V gene (reference sequence) gives CDR1 SEHNR and CDR2 FQNEAQ. The V end gives up 5 bases and the J end 0 bases, leaving 9 bases in the junction not matched to a gene. Points the paper makes about the study in general: At doses of 0.1 to 3.0 mg/kg, clonal expansion of both CD4+ and CD8+ blood T cells was observed from baseline to week 6. The antigen specificity of the clonally expanded peripheral T cells was not determined. In the 0.1-3.0 mg/kg groups, partial responders had among the lowest normalized peripheral clonal expansion, particularly in CD8+ T cells. Low levels of normalized T-cell clonal expansion were also seen in some patients who did not respond. After ivuxolimab, more expanded clones were found on average in CD8+ T cells than in CD4+ T cells.

As for this clone: It lacks a known antigen. Base qualities are not provided; no much larger clone lies one nucleotide away.

Patients with autoimmune disease history or receiving systemic immunosuppression were excluded from the trial. In every dose cohort, peripheral blood was drawn for TCR sequencing at baseline, cycle 4 day 1, and cycle 7 day 1. Samples were obtained from an open-label, multicenter, first-in-human phase I dose-escalation trial of ivuxolimab. Adults with locally advanced or metastatic head and neck squamous cell, hepatocellular, melanoma or renal cell carcinoma were enrolled in the trial. CD4+ and CD8+ T cells were sorted separately from peripheral blood before TCR sequencing. The sequence came from an adult with an advanced solid tumor such as melanoma, head and neck, liver or kidney cancer. Rearrangement joined TRBV7-9 to TRBJ2-3, and 12 junctional nucleotides match TRBD2. The sequencing here drew on CD4+ or CD8+ T cells sorted from blood, taken in a trial of the OX40 agonist ivuxolimab. The CDR3 region: CASSPTSGGRGSTDTQYF. The nucleotide sequence is given as TGTGCCAGCAGCCCGACTAGCGGGGGCCGGGGGAGCACAGATACGCAGTATTTT.